The rows below give T cell receptor beta chains drawn from one sample of a study of spatial heterogeneity in lung cancer. TCRdb reanalysed the 5' RACE reads using MiXCR and keeps one entry per CDR3 protein. The data show fewer than 60,000 distinct CDR3 sequences, 7.4% seen once. Sample: PBMCs, taken at follow-up. The receptors shown here come from a female donor with early-stage non-small cell lung cancer. Both conserved end residues are part of each CDR3. The D gene is left open where the match is weak. Size values are once, few and many counts, or a class for expanded clones, and some rows have none.

clone_size d_call j_call v_call cdr3_nt cdr3_aa
many . TRBJ2-6 TRBV5-1 TGCGCCAGCAGCCCCACCGTGGGCAGGGGCTACTCTGGGGCCAACGTCCTGACTTTC CASSPTVGRGYSGANVLTF
medium-sized . TRBJ2-7 TRBV28 TGTGCCAGCAGTTTGGGTGTCCTCGGAGGGGGGTACTTC CASSLGVLGGGYF
many . TRBJ1-4 TRBV4-1 TGCGCCAGCAGCCAAGGAAACAGGGAAAAACTGTTTTTT CASSQGNREKLFF
many TRBD1 TRBJ2-3 TRBV5-1 TGCGCCAGCAGCCCGAACAGGGGGAGCACAGATACGCAGTATTTT CASSPNRGSTDTQYF
few . TRBJ2-2 TRBV7-9 TGTGCCAGCAGCTTCTCGGTGGGGAACACCGGGGAGCTGTTTTTT CASSFSVGNTGELFF
many . TRBJ2-5 TRBV5-1 TGCGCCAGCAGCCTCCGGGGGCAGGAGACCCAGTACTTC CASSLRGQETQYF
many . TRBJ2-5 TRBV29-1 TGCAGCGTTGTGGGGCGCCGGCAAGAGACCCAGTACTTC CSVVGRRQETQYF
many . TRBJ1-5 TRBV12-3/TRBV12-4 TGTGCCAGCAGTTTGTTGGGGATCAGCAATCAGCCCCAGCATTTT CASSLLGISNQPQHF
many TRBD1 TRBJ1-6 TRBV6-1 TGTGCCAGCAGTCCACCCGGGACAGACCCTCCCTGGGGTTCACCCCTCCACTTT CASSPPGTDPPWGSPLHF
few . TRBJ1-1 TRBV5-1 TGCGCCAGCAGCTTGGAGACCGGGCCGGGTCGGACTGAAGCTTTCTTT CASSLETGPGRTEAFF
few . TRBJ2-3 TRBV7-2 TGTGCCAGCAGCTTAGCGCTGAGCGCTCGGGATACGCAGTATTTT CASSLALSARDTQYF
many TRBD2 TRBJ2-3 TRBV7-6 TGTGCCAGCAGCCAGAGGCCTAGCGGGGGGGCTGGGGCAGATACGCAGTATTTT CASSQRPSGGAGADTQYF
many TRBD2 TRBJ2-3 TRBV6-5 TGTGCCAGCGCCGCCCTAGCGGGGGGGACAGATACGCAGTATTTT CASAALAGGTDTQYF
many TRBD2 TRBJ2-1 TRBV5-1 TGCGCCAGCAGCGGCAGCCTAGCGGCATACAATGAGCAGTTCTTC CASSGSLAAYNEQFF
many . TRBJ2-7 TRBV6-1 TGTGCCAGCAGATTAAACAGGGAGGACGAGCAGTACTTC CASRLNREDEQYF
many . TRBJ1-5 TRBV7-2 TGTGCCACGGGACTCAAACCGGGGCAGCCCCAGCATTTT CATGLKPGQPQHF
many TRBD1 TRBJ1-2 TRBV7-2 TGTGCCAGCAGCTTAGGGACAGGGCCTGGCTACACCTTC CASSLGTGPGYTF
many TRBD2 TRBJ2-5 TRBV7-9 TGTGCCAGCAGCTCCAGCGGGGGGTTCCAAGAGACCCAGTACTTC CASSSSGGFQETQYF
. . TRBJ2-7 TRBV4-2 TGTGCCAGCAGCCAAGTTTCCGGACAGACCTACGAGCAGTACTTC CASSQVSGQTYEQYF
many . TRBJ1-6 TRBV7-9 TGTGCCAGCAGCAGAGCAGGGGAAAGCGGGAATTCACCCCTCCACTTT CASSRAGESGNSPLHF
. . TRBJ1-5 TRBV6-1 TGTGCCAGCAACGGTAGCCATCAGCCCCAGCATTTT CASNGSHQPQHF
many TRBD2 TRBJ2-3 TRBV29-1 TGCAGCGTCCAGACTAGCGGGAGCACAGATACGCAGTATTTT CSVQTSGSTDTQYF
. . TRBJ1-1 TRBV2 TGTGCCAGCAGTGAAGATCGGGGGCGGGTAGACACTGAAGCTTTCTTT CASSEDRGRVDTEAFF